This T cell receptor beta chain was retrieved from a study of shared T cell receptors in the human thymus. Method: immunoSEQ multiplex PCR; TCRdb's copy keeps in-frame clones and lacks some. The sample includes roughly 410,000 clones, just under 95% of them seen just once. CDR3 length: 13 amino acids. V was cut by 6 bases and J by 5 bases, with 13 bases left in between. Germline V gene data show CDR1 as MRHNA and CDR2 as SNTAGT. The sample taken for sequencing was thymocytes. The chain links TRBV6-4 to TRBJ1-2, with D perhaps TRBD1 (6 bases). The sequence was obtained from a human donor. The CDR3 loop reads CASSPIGGYGYTF. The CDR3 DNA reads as TGTGCCAGCAGCCCAATAGGGGGTTATGGCTACACCTTC.